This T cell receptor beta chain was recovered during a study of cytomegalovirus exposure and HLA in healthy donors. Whole-study findings and limits: Reports described diagnosis of cytomegalovirus status by the classifier as highly specific and sensitive.

Of note for this clone: Its specificity is not known.

The PCR was carried out with 60 Vbeta primers and 13 Jbeta primers. Per the study methods: Later work found tens of millions of unique TCR beta chains, with 9.5 million to 11 million shared. This table comes from immunoSEQ multiplex PCR, and its TCRdb copy is limited to in-frame clones, with some not included. V and J calls and clone size follow that table, whereas D and trimming were derived from the DNA. The data hold about 180,000 clones, with about 77% observed a single time. This receptor was identified in a man in his fifties or sixties in good health and CMV-seronegative. The source material was PBMCs.

CDR3 residues: CASKDPAVSTDTQYF. The DNA for the CDR3 is TGTGCCAGCAAGGACCCAGCGGTTAGCACAGATACGCAGTATTTT. V usage is TRBV5-4 and J usage is TRBJ2-3; maybe TRBD2 (5 bases). The CDR3 loop spans 15 amino acids. Per the germline V gene, CDR1 is SGHNT and CDR2 is YYREEE (reference sequence). V was clipped by 6 bases and J by 0 bases, with 14 bases between them.